This entry features one TCR beta chain sequence. The sample is drawn from a study of control samples from healthy donors and cancer patients. Sequencing was performed with immunoSEQ multiplex PCR; in TCRdb, only in-frame clones are kept and a portion is missing. This repertoire shows about 98,000 clones, roughly 86% found once; its top ten account for 1.5% to 2.5%. Germline-derived CDR1 and CDR2 are SNHLY and FYNNEI. The trim removed 8 bases at V and 7 bases at J, leaving 11 bases unmatched. CDR3 length: 16 residues. This TCR was recovered from a man in his sixties in good health. The sample was blood. The gene calls are TRBV2 and TRBJ1-6, with 10 bases that match TRBD1. CDR3 loop: CASGLFAGQGNSPLHF. The CDR3 DNA reads as TGTGCCAGCGGTCTTTTCGCGGGACAGGGGAATTCACCCCTCCACTTT.